The present entry profiles one TCR beta chain with its context. The antigen remains undetermined. Germline loops: CDR1 DFQATT, CDR2 SNEGSKA (reference sequence). The CDR3 extends over 15 amino acids. The ends lost 0 bases at V and 5 bases at J; junction bases unmatched: 8. Using its own MiXCR run on the 5' RACE reads, TCRdb lists one record per CDR3 protein. The profile shows more than 10,000 distinct CDR3 sequences, 22% of them singletons. These data belong to a study of neurological immune-mediated disorders. Overall study findings and caveats: Sharing of CDR3 amino acid sequences among expanded clones across subjects was absent, suggesting private repertoires in all groups.

The source is a woman aged 35 to 49 with multiple sclerosis. The material sequenced was CD8+ T cells from blood. V gene TRBV20-1 combines with J gene TRBJ2-7, with 9 bases aligning to TRBD2. The CDR3 reads CSAREHSSGINEQYF. The CDR3 DNA reads TGCAGTGCTAGAGAGCATTCTAGCGGGATAAACGAGCAGTACTTC.